These 16 T cell receptor beta chains came from one sample sequenced in a study of OX40 agonist ivuxolimab in advanced cancers. Assay used: immunoSEQ multiplex PCR; TCRdb lists only in-frame clones, some missing. The table includes 70,000 or so clones, roughly 84% detected once. Sequenced here: CD4+ or CD8+ T cells sorted from blood, sampled in a trial of the OX40 agonist ivuxolimab. Receptor source: an adult with an advanced solid tumor such as melanoma, head and neck, liver or kidney cancer.

The chain couples TRBV29-1 to TRBJ2-5; D gene uncertain. V lost 3 bases and J 4 bases, leaving 9 bases between the germline ends. The CDR3 runs to 12 residues. Looked up from germline, CDR1 is SQVTM and CDR2 is ANQGSEA. Written as DNA, the CDR3 is TGCAGCGTTGACGAGTTGGGAGAGACCCAGTACTTC. This translates into CSVDELGETQYF.

The V and J genes are TRBV27 and TRBJ1-5; 7 positions agree with TRBD1. The CDR3 consists of 16 residues. In germline, CDR1 is MNHEY, CDR2 SMNVEV (reference sequence). Trimming cost V 5 bases and J 3 bases; bases outside gene matches: 10. The CDR3 DNA follows: TGTGCCAGCAGTCCCGCAGACAGGGCTGCCAATCAGCCCCAGCATTTT. This codes for CASSPADRAANQPQHF.

The rearrangement joins TRBV6-5 to TRBJ2-6, with D perhaps TRBD1 (6 bases). CDR1 MNHEY and CDR2 SVGAGI come from the germline V gene. The CDR3 length is 14 residues. V was shortened by 5 bases and J by 2 bases, with 7 bases between the two germline ends. The CDR3 sequence is CASSQGTGANVLTF. CDR3 DNA sequence: TGTGCCAGCAGTCAGGGGACTGGGGCCAACGTCCTGACTTTC.

The V gene is TRBV10-3, the J gene TRBJ1-4; no definite D call. Germline-derived CDR1 and CDR2 are ENHRY and SYGVKD. V lost 6 bases to trimming and J lost 10 bases, with 15 bases between them. The CDR3 is 13 amino acids. The CDR3 nucleotides read TGTGCCATCAGCCAAGACACCTACGGAAAACTGTTTTTT. Protein sequence: CAISQDTYGKLFF.

The chain recombines TRBV25-1 with TRBJ2-7, with D hard to call. This CDR3 spans 15 amino acids. V was pared by 1 base and J by 3 bases, with 13 bases between. The V gene's germline CDR1 is MGHDK and CDR2 SYGVNS. The CDR3 is CASSESALPFYEQYF. In DNA, the CDR3 is TGTGCCAGCAGTGAATCCGCCCTACCCTTCTACGAGCAGTACTTC.

The V call is TRBV5-6, the J call TRBJ2-2, with TRBD2 identical over 10 bases. The CDR3 spans 17 residues. The germline V gene encodes CDR1 SGHDT and CDR2 YYEEEE. Losses at the gene ends were 0 bases for V and 7 bases for J; bases not matched to a gene: 9. The CDR3 region has the DNA TGTGCCAGCAGCTTGGTTTATTCGGGACTAGCGATCGGGGAGCTGTTTTTT. Protein: CASSLVYSGLAIGELFF.

In nucleotides, the CDR3 is TGTGCCAGCAGCAGCCGGACAGGGAATATCCCAGATACGCAGTATTTT. Its translation: CASSSRTGNIPDTQYF. The chain uses TRBV11-3 and TRBJ2-3; TRBD1 matches 8 bases. Germline V gives CDR1 SGHNT, CDR2 YENEEA. The length of the CDR3 is 16 residues. Trimming cost V 5 bases and J 4 bases; bases outside gene matches: 11.

The rearrangement joins TRBV11-2 to TRBJ2-4; D gene ambiguous. Trimming stripped 5 bases from V and 7 bases from J, with 6 bases between. CDR1 is SGHAT and CDR2 is FQNNGV in the germline V gene. The CDR3 loop spans 11 amino acids. The CDR3 loop reads CASSPGNIQYF. The CDR3 DNA reads TGTGCCAGCAGCCCCGGGAACATTCAGTACTTC.

The V call is TRBV6-4, the J call TRBJ1-6; TRBD1 is a possible D gene (6 bases). CDR3 length equals 14 residues. Germline values: CDR1 MRHNA, CDR2 SNTAGT. The ends were cut back, 8 bases at V and 8 bases at J, with 16 bases in the middle. The CDR3 here is CASSQDSQYSPLHF. The CDR3 DNA is TGTGCCAGCTCTCAGGACAGCCAATATTCACCCCTCCACTTT.

As for this clone: The same CDR3 also results from other DNA sequences found in this sample. The chain uses TRBV13 and TRBJ2-7; 8 bases fit TRBD2. Trimming at V came to 5 bases and at J to 0 bases, leaving 15 bases not matched to a gene. The CDR3 contains 18 residues. Germline V gene data show CDR1 as PRHDT and CDR2 as FYEKMQ (reference sequence). The CDR3 protein is CASSLAGLREVSSYEQYF. CDR3 nucleotides: TGTGCCAGCAGCCTAGCCGGTCTGCGGGAGGTGTCCTCCTACGAGCAGTACTTC.

The chain employs TRBV2 and TRBJ2-3; 9 nucleotides align to TRBD2. The CDR3 consists of 15 residues. Trimming cost V 6 bases and J 5 bases; bases outside gene matches: 9. Germline assignment: CDR1 SNHLY and CDR2 FYNNEI. CDR3 amino acids: CASSQTSGFIDTQYF. The DNA of the CDR3 is TGTGCCAGCAGCCAGACTAGCGGCTTCATAGATACGCAGTATTTT.

The chain has TRBV14 and TRBJ2-7, with D unresolved. The CDR3 sequence is 14 residues long. From germline, CDR1 is SGHDN and CDR2 FVKESK. Trimming stripped 2 bases from V and 1 base from J, with 9 bases between. CDR3 DNA sequence: TGTGCCAGCAGCCAACAGCCAACTTCCTACGAGCAGTACTTC. This encodes CASSQQPTSYEQYF.

The chain employs TRBV19 and TRBJ1-2; tentatively, D is TRBD1 (5 bases). Looked up from germline, CDR1 is LNHDA and CDR2 is SQIVND (reference sequence). The ends were cut back, 9 bases at V and 9 bases at J, with 20 bases in the middle. This CDR3 region has 13 residues. The CDR3 bases are TGTGCCAGCGGGGTTCCGGGGGTAGCAAGCTACACCTTC. It translates to CASGVPGVASYTF.

There are a few counts of this clone. The rearrangement links TRBV4-2 to TRBJ1-2; tentative D call: TRBD1 (6 bases). Trimming removed 1 base at V and 2 bases at J, with 14 bases between. CDR1 LGHNA and CDR2 YNFKEQ come from the germline V gene. There are 16 residues in the CDR3. CDR3: CASSQGGQGRNYGYTF. CDR3 DNA sequence: TGTGCCAGCAGCCAAGGTGGTCAGGGGAGGAACTATGGCTACACCTTC.

This CDR3 is CSVARGWGRTEAFF. In DNA, the CDR3 is TGCAGCGTTGCCCGCGGCTGGGGGCGAACTGAAGCTTTCTTT. This chain links TRBV29-1 with TRBJ1-1; a weak D match, TRBD1 (6 bases). CDR1 SQVTM and CDR2 ANQGSEA come from the germline V gene. V lost 4 bases to trimming and J lost 5 bases, with 17 bases between them. This CDR3 is 14 amino acids long.

This clone came up once. The chain joins TRBV6-6 to TRBJ2-7; D unclear. The CDR3 loop spans 15 amino acids. Germline values: CDR1 MNHNY, CDR2 SVGAGI (reference sequence). The ends were cut back, 0 bases at V and 0 bases at J, with 9 bases in the middle. The CDR3 is CASSYSIGYSYEQYF. Here the CDR3 DNA reads TGTGCCAGCAGTTACTCGATTGGATACTCCTACGAGCAGTACTTC.